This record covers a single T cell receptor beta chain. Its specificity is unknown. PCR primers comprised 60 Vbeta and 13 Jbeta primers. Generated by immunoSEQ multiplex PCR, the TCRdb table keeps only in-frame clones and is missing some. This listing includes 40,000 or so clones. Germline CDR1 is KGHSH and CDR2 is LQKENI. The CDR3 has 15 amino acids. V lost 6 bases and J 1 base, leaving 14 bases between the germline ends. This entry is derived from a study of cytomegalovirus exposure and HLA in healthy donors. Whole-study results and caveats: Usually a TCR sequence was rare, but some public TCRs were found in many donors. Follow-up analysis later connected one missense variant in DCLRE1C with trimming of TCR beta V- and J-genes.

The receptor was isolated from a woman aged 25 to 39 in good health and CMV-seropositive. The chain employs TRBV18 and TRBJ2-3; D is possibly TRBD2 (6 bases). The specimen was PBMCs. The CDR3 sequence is CASSTGTAGTDTQYF. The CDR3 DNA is TGTGCCAGCTCGACTGGGACTGCCGGCACAGATACGCAGTATTTT.